Given below is one T cell receptor beta chain in context. Its antigen is as yet unknown. These data come from a study of blood T cells in healthy people across ages. Study conclusions and caveats: The study could not conclusively compare naive and antigen-experienced cells, given its unsorted PBMCs. Samples with more naive T cells showed higher observed beta diversity. Among T cells, TCR beta diversity per million cells dropped roughly linearly as age rose.

Peripheral blood samples of around 9.8 milliliters were drawn from each donor. The CDR3 is 14 residues long. Losses at the gene ends were 4 bases for V and 1 base for J; bases not matched to a gene: 5. Per germline, CDR1 SGHRS and CDR2 YFSETQ. It was with a sample-barcoded 5' primer and a J-beta primer mix that a second PCR of roughly 6 to 12 cycles was run. TCRdb re-called the 5' RACE reads through MiXCR, storing one row per CDR3 protein. The sample lists about 640,000 distinct CDR3 sequences, approximately 50% occurring once. This TCR was sampled from a man aged 60-69 years in good health. The sequenced sample consisted of blood. This chain connects TRBV5-1 to TRBJ2-7; 7 nucleotides line up with TRBD1. CDR3 nucleotides: TGCGCCAGCAGCCCCGGGGACAGATCCTACGAGCAGTACTTC. Protein: CASSPGDRSYEQYF. Based on the CDR3 plus reference TRBV5-1 and TRBJ2-7, the full variable domain is KAGVTQTPRYLIKTRGQQVTLSCSPISGHRSVSWYQQTPGQGLQFLFEYFSETQRNKGNFPGRFSGRQFSNSRSEMNVSTLELGDSALYLCASSPGDRSYEQYFGPGTRLTVT.